The clone carrying this T cell receptor (beta chain) turned up a few times. This record comes from a study of blood T cell repertoires in COVID-19. Patients from Seattle were sampled longitudinally, starting during active infection. The CDR3 runs 16 residues. J gave up 7 bases and V 3 bases, and 8 bases lay outside the gene matches. The germline CDR1 and CDR2 sequences are MDHEN and SYDVKM. As originally analysed: Reference gene primers were amplified, and this amplification served to estimate nucleated cell counts. Produced via immunoSEQ multiplex PCR; TCRdb's table is partial and in-frame only. V and J calls and clone size come straight from that table; D and trimming were deduced from the DNA. The table includes a few hundred thousand clones, around 85% detected once.

Material: peripheral blood. This TCR derives from a human donor with COVID-19, enrolled during active disease. The donor label of this sample is uncertain. This sequence joins TRBV28 and TRBJ2-1; 11 nucleotides match TRBD2. CDR3 sequence (DNA): TGTGCCAGCAGTTTTAGGCTAGCGGGAGGCAAAAATGAGCAGTTCTTC. This encodes CASSFRLAGGKNEQFF.